This T cell receptor (beta chain) stems from a study of beta chain features in type 1 diabetes (dated by TCRdb to about 2018). Looking at the study overall: Mean age, gender distribution, total cell number and subset yield did not differ between patients and healthy donors. Regulatory and stem cell-like memory subsets were obtained from only 8 patients and about 8 healthy donors, while naive and central memory subsets were obtained from all 28 donors. A total of some 110 million sorted cells were examined across all samples, and the number of cells per subset was strongly correlated with RNA yield. In the study, TCRB repertoires of sorted circulating CD4+ T cell subsets from recently diagnosed type 1 diabetes patients were compared with those of matched healthy donors. Findings and caveats that apply to the study as a whole: PCR may preferentially amplify shorter templates, but because patient and control samples were amplified and corrected together, any resulting skew would affect both groups equally. Because cDNA rather than genomic DNA was sequenced, highly expressing activated cells could have been over-represented, although no difference in activation and CD3 levels was found between groups. Naive, central memory and regulatory TCRB repertoires appeared to be more similar among patients than among healthy donors. HLA sub-analyses involved small numbers of individuals, so any influence of HLA type on TCRB rearrangement remained unresolved. In all four CD4+ subsets, TCRB CDR3 length was moderately but significantly shorter in type 1 diabetes patients. Patients with type 1 diabetes made fewer insertions and deleted more nucleotides at VDJ recombination sites, implying thymic rearrangement abnormalities.

The High Capacity cDNA Reverse Transcription Kit was used to reverse transcribe all of the isolated RNA, meaning that expressed TCRB transcripts were what got sequenced. Naive, central memory and regulatory T cell samples underwent deep immunoSEQ sequencing, averaging around 4 million total reads per sample. Sorted cells were lysed in RLT buffer, and RNA was extracted using DNase-treated RNeasy Micro or Mini kits according to cell number. Each cell subset was processed on its own to prevent cross-contamination, while patient and healthy donor samples were processed together. TCRB sequences were amplified from cDNA with the immunoSEQ multiplex PCR, producing 87-bp fragments spanning the CDR3 region. Sequencing of the amplicons was done on the Illumina HiSeq platform. On the authors' methods: Synthetic template baselines were used to correct PCR bias computationally, reads within Hamming distance 2 were collapsed, and singletons that could not be merged were discarded. By aligning reads against IMGT, V, D and J genes, CDR3 length, and insertions or deletions at six rearrangement sites were assigned. Within each subset, clonotype counts were normalized to the number of sorted cells before true diversity and Gini coefficients were calculated with the tcR R package. The overlap coefficient, calculated on TCRB nucleotide sequences, was used to measure repertoire sharing. As a proxy for the pre-selection repertoire, out-of-frame TCRB sequences from naive cells were analyzed. TCRdb re-hosts the immuneACCESS table, in-frame sequences only. Its copies lack some clones; in the studies checked, an unresolved V gene accounts for under half of them, and the cause for the rest is not known. The V and J calls and clone size come from that table; D and trimming were worked out from the DNA. This sample has around 250,000 clones in its table, and about 15% of those were observed once. The biggest ten clones account for around 0.019% of the sample.

Turning to this clone: The antigen this receptor binds is unknown. No much larger clone exists at a distance of one base, and base qualities are not known.

From its cysteine to its phenylalanine, the CDR3 spans 15 amino acids. Only CDR3 DNA is held: 45 bases, read in frame from base 1. Relative to germline, V is 0 bases shorter and J is 4 bases shorter, with 13 bases between their ends. CDR1 GTSNPN and CDR2 SVGIG were looked up in the germline V gene (reference sequence). A single peripheral blood draw of 95 to 150 mL on average was collected from each donor into heparinised tubes. Using a panel that included CD45RO, CCR7, CD25, CD127, CD95 and CD27, naive, central memory, regulatory and stem cell-like memory CD4+ T cells were sorted on a BD FACSAria II. Purity was above 95% for every sorted population. PBMCs were separated immediately by Lymphoprep density gradient centrifugation and were stained directly, without being cultured. So that batch effects would be minimized, each experiment stained and sorted samples in pairs, pairing one healthy donor with one patient.

This TCR derives from a man aged 30 to 39 with type 1 diabetes. The sample taken for sequencing was naive CD4+ T cells from blood. The cell subset or site label corresponds to: true naive CD4+ T cells. Rearrangement joined TRBV30 to TRBJ1-3, with the D gene too uncertain to name. The CDR3 amino acid sequence is: CAWSVQRGSGNTIYF. The nucleotide sequence is given as TGTGCCTGGAGTGTACAGCGGGGTTCCGGAAACACCATATATTTT.